A single sample gave rise to the 11 T cell receptor beta chains below, sequenced in a study of cytomegalovirus exposure and HLA in healthy donors. Researchers ran the PCR with 60 Vbeta and 13 Jbeta primers. Profiling relied on immunoSEQ multiplex PCR, and the TCRdb table lists in-frame clones only, not all of them. This table has fewer than 120,000 clones, approximately 82% appearing once. Sample: PBMCs. The receptors shown here come from a man younger than 45 in good health and CMV-seropositive.

This chain joins TRBV2 and TRBJ1-5, with 8 bases fitting TRBD1. The V segment lost 9 bases and the J segment 7 bases; nucleotides outside the gene matches: 8. The CDR3 spans 13 residues. CDR1 and CDR2 (germline): SNHLY, FYNNEI. CDR3 amino acids: CASRGQGWQPQHF. CDR3 sequence (DNA): TGTGCCAGTAGAGGACAGGGATGGCAGCCCCAGCATTTT.

The J gene is TRBJ1-1, the V gene TRBV10-3, with D possibly being TRBD1 (6 bases). Germline V lookup: CDR1 ENHRY, CDR2 SYGVKD. CDR3 length: 15 amino acids. V lost 3 bases, J lost 1 base, and 12 bases lay in between. The CDR3: CAISEQGDQNTEAFF. In DNA form, the CDR3 reads TGTGCCATCAGTGAACAGGGAGATCAGAACACTGAAGCTTTCTTT.

This chain's CDR3 is CASSRPTEYYNEQFF. In DNA form, the CDR3 reads TGTGCCAGCAGCCGACCGACAGAGTACTACAATGAGCAGTTCTTC. The gene calls are TRBV28 and TRBJ2-1; D possibly corresponds to TRBD1 (5 bases). V was shortened by 6 bases and J by 3 bases, with 15 bases between the two germline ends. CDR1 MDHEN and CDR2 SYDVKM come from the germline V gene. This CDR3 region has 15 residues.

This chain connects TRBV6-5 to TRBJ2-5, with TRBD1 matching 10 bases. The J call may be wrong; the DNA end is better matched by TRBJ2-7. Looked up from germline, CDR1 is MNHEY and CDR2 is SVGAGI. The CDR3 is 14 amino acids. In DNA, the CDR3 is TGTGCCAGCAGACCCGGGACAGGGGTTAACGAGCAGTACTTC. This codes for CASRPGTGVNEQYF.

The V and J genes are TRBV15 and TRBJ2-5, with 8 bases lining up with TRBD1. There are 15 residues in the CDR3. V was clipped by 2 bases and J by 5 bases; unmatched bases: 7. From germline, CDR1 is LNHNV and CDR2 YYDKDF (reference sequence). CDR3 nucleotides: TGTGCCACCAGCAGACCCCGACAGGGGAGTGAGACCCAGTACTTC. Translation: CATSRPRQGSETQYF.

This chain uses TRBV7-8 with TRBJ2-2; 9 nucleotides agree with TRBD2. This CDR3 is 16 amino acids long. Germline CDR1 and CDR2: SGHVS and FQNEAQ. The ends lost 1 base at V and 7 bases at J; junction bases unmatched: 7. DNA for the CDR3: TGTGCCAGCAGCTTAGGCGCGGGGGGGCAGGGCGGGGAGCTGTTTTTT. It yields the protein CASSLGAGGQGGELFF.

The chain recombines TRBV7-6 with TRBJ1-2; 8 bases fit TRBD1. The trim removed 6 bases at V and 5 bases at J, leaving 11 bases unmatched. The length of the CDR3 is 15 residues. Germline V gene sequence: CDR1 SGHVS, CDR2 FNYEAQ. CDR3 loop: CASSPSAGQAYGYTF. The CDR3 region has the DNA TGTGCCAGCAGTCCCTCCGCGGGACAGGCGTATGGCTACACCTTC.

This clone was picked up one time. This chain connects TRBV5-1 to TRBJ2-1; the D gene is possibly TRBD2 (6 bases). The CDR3 contains 14 residues. Trimming shortened V by 3 bases and J by 8 bases, and 15 bases separated the two germline ends. Germline values: CDR1 SGHRS, CDR2 YFSETQ. The CDR3 spells CASSSGTPGDEQFF. CDR3 DNA sequence: TGCGCCAGCAGCTCGGGGACTCCTGGGGATGAGCAGTTCTTC.

This chain uses TRBV7-2 with TRBJ1-1; 7 positions match TRBD1. This CDR3 has 14 amino acids. CDR1 and CDR2 (germline): SGHTA, FQGNSA. V lost 2 bases to trimming and J lost 8 bases; unmatched junction nucleotides: 8. CDR3 sequence reads: CASSLPGQVKEAFF. CDR3 nucleotides: TGTGCCAGCAGCTTACCCGGACAGGTTAAGGAAGCTTTCTTT.

This clone was recorded a few times. The J gene is TRBJ2-7, the V gene TRBV29-1; TRBD2 might be the D (7 bases). Trimming stripped 4 bases from V and 2 bases from J, with 12 bases between. The CDR3 loop spans 13 amino acids. CDR1 SQVTM and CDR2 ANQGSEA come from the germline V gene. CDR3 protein: CSVGAGDTYEQYF. DNA of the CDR3: TGCAGCGTTGGGGCGGGGGACACCTACGAGCAGTACTTC.

As for this clone: This sample also contains other DNA sequences that code for the same CDR3. This chain connects TRBV11-2 to TRBJ1-1; TRBD1 might be the D (5 bases). V was shortened by 0 bases and J by 2 bases, with 7 bases between the two germline ends. The CDR3 totals 14 residues. In germline, CDR1 is SGHAT, CDR2 FQNNGV. As DNA, the CDR3 is TGTGCCAGCAGCTTAGAAGGGGTCAACACTGAAGCTTTCTTT. Translated, it gives CASSLEGVNTEAFF. Filled out from reference TRBV11-2 and TRBJ1-1, the complete variable domain reads EAGVAQSPRYKIIEKRQSVAFWCNPISGHATLYWYQQILGQGPKLLIQFQNNGVVDDSQLPKDRFSAERLKGVDSTLKIQPAKLEDSAVYLCASSLEGVNTEAFFGQGTRLTVV.